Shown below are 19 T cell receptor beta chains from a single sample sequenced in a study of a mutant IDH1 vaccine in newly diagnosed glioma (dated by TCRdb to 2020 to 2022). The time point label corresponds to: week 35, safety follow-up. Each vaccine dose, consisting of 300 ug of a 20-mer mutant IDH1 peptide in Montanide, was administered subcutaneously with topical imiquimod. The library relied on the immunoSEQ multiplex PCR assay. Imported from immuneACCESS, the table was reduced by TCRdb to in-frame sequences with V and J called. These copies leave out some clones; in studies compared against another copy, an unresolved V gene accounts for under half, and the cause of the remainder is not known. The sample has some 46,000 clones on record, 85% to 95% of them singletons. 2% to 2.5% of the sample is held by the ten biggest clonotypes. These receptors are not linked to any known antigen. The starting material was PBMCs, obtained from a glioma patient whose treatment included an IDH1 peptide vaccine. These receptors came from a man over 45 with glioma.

CDR3 sequence reads: CASSQTARVLNSPLHF. In DNA, the CDR3 is TGCGCCAGCAGCCAAACAGCTCGCGTACTCAATTCACCCCTCCACTTT. This chain uses TRBV10-2 with TRBJ1-6; D unclear. Germline values: CDR1 WSHSY, CDR2 SAAADI. This CDR3 comprises 16 residues. Deletions cut 6 bases from V and 7 bases from J, with 19 bases between.

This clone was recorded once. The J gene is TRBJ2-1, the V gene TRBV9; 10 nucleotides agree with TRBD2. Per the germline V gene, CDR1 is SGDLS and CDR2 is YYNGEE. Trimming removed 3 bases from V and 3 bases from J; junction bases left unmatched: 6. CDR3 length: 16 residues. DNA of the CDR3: TGTGCCAGCAGCGCCGCTAGCGGGAGTTTCTACAATGAGCAGTTCTTC. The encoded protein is CASSAASGSFYNEQFF.

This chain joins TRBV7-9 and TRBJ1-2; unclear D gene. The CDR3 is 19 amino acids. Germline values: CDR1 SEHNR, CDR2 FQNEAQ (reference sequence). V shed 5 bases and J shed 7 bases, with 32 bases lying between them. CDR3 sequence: CASSRSPRLWPRALRGYTF. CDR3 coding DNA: TGTGCCAGCAGCCGCAGCCCTCGTCTCTGGCCAAGGGCCCTTCGTGGCTACACCTTC.

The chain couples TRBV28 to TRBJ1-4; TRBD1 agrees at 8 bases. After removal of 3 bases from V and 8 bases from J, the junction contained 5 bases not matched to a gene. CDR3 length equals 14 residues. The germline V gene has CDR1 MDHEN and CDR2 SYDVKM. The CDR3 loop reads CASSFQGAGEKLFF. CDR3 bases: TGTGCCAGCAGTTTCCAGGGGGCGGGAGAAAAACTGTTTTTT.

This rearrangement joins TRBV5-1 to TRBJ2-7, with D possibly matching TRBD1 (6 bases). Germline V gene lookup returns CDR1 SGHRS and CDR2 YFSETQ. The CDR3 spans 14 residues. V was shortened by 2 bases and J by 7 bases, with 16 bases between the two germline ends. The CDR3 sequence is CASSFEGTFREQYF. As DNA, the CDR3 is TGCGCCAGCAGCTTCGAGGGGACATTTCGGGAGCAGTACTTC.

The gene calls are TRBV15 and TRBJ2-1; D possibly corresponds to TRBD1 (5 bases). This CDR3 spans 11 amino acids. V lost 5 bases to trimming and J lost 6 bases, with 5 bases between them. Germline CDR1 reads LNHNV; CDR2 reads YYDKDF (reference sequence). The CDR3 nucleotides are TGTGCCACCAGCGACAGCAATGAGCAGTTCTTC. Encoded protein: CATSDSNEQFF.

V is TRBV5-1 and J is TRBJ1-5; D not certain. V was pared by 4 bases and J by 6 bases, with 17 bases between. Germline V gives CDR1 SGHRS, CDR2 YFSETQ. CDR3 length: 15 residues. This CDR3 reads CASSPVAGTAQPQHF. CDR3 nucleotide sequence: TGCGCCAGCAGCCCAGTGGCAGGAACGGCTCAGCCCCAGCATTTT.

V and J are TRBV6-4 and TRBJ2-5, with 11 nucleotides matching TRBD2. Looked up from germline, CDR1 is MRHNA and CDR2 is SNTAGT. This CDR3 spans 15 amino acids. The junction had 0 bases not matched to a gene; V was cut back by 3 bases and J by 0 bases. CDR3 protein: CASSETSGDQETQYF. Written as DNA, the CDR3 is TGTGCCAGCAGTGAGACTAGCGGGGACCAAGAGACCCAGTACTTC.

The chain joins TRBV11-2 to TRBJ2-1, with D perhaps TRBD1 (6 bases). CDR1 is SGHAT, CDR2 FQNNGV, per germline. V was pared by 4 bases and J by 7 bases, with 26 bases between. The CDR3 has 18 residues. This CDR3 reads CASSSGGSWISRGNEQFF. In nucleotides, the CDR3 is TGTGCCAGCAGCTCAGGTGGTAGTTGGATTAGTAGGGGGAATGAGCAGTTCTTC.

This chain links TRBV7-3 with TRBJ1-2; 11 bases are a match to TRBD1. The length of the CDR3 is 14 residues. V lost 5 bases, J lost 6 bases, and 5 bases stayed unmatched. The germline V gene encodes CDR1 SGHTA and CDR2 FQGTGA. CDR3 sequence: CASSPDRGRDGYTF. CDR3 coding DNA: TGTGCCAGCAGCCCGGACAGGGGGCGTGATGGCTACACCTTC. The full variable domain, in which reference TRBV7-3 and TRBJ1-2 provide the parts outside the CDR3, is GAGVSQTPSNKVTEKGKYVELRCDPISGHTALYWYRQSLGQGPEFLIYFQGTGAADDSGLPNDRFFAVRPEGSVSTLKIQRTERGDSAVYLCASSPDRGRDGYTFGSGTRLTVV.

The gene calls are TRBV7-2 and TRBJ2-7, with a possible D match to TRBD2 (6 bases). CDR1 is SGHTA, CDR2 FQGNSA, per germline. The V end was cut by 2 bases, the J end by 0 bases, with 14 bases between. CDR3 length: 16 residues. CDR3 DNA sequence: TGTGCCAGCAGCTTATGGGGAGGTCCTAGCTCCTACGAGCAGTACTTC. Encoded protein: CASSLWGGPSSYEQYF.

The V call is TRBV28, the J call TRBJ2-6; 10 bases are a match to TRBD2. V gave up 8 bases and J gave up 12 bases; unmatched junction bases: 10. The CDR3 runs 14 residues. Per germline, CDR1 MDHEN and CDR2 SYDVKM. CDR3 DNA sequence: TGTGCCAGCCGATCCCCTAGCGGGAGTGGCGTCCTGACTTTC. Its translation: CASRSPSGSGVLTF.

CDR3 in amino acids: CSVATLDRDGEQFF. CDR3 DNA: TGCAGCGTAGCCACCCTCGACAGGGATGGTGAGCAGTTCTTC. The chain couples TRBV29-1 to TRBJ2-1; 7 positions match TRBD1. There are 14 residues in the CDR3. V shed 6 bases, J shed 9 bases, and the junction held 14 bases outside the gene matches. Per the germline V gene, CDR1 is SQVTM and CDR2 is ANQGSEA.

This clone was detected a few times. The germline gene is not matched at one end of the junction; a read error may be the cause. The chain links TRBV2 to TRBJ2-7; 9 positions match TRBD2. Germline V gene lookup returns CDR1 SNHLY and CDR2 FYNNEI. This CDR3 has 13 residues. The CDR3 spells CASSSGDSHEQYF. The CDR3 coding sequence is TGTGCCAGCTCTAGCGGGGACTCCCACGAGCAGTACTTC.

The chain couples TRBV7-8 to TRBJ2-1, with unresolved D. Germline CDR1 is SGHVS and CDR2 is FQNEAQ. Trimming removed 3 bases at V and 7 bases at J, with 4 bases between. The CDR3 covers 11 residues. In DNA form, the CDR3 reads TGTGCCAGCAGCTTCCGGAATGAGCAGTTCTTC. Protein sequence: CASSFRNEQFF.

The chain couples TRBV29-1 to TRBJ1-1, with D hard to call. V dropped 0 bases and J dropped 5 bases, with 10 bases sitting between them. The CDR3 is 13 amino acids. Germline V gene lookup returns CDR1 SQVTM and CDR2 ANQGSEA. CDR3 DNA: TGCAGCGTTGAAGAGGCAGGAGAGACTGAAGCTTTCTTT. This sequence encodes CSVEEAGETEAFF.

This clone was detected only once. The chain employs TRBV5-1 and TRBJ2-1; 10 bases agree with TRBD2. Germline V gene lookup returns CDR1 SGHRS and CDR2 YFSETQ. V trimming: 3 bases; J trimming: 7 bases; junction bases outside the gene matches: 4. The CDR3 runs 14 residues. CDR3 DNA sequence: TGCGCCAGCAGCTACGGACTAGCGGCGAATGAGCAGTTCTTC. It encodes CASSYGLAANEQFF.

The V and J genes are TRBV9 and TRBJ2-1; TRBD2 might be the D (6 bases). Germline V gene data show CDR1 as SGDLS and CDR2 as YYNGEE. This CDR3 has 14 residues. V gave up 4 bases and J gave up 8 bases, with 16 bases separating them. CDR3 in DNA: TGTGCCAGCAGCCGACTAGTTTATCGCGATGAGCAGTTCTTC. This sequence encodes CASSRLVYRDEQFF.

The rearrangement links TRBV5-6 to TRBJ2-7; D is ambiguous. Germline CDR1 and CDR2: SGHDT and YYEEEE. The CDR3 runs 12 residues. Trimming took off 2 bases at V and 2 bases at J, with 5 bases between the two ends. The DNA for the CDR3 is TGTGCCAGCAGCTTTTATCCCTACGAGCAGTACTTC. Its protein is CASSFYPYEQYF.